These 3 T cell receptor beta chains were sequenced from one sample in a study of cytomegalovirus exposure and HLA in healthy donors. With 60 Vbeta and 13 Jbeta primers, the PCR was carried out. The repertoire was sequenced with immunoSEQ multiplex PCR; TCRdb's copy has only in-frame clones and lacks some. The table has some 150,000 clones, around 73% seen once. Specimen: PBMCs. These receptors were taken from a human donor in good health.

J is TRBJ2-5 and V is TRBV7-9; 9 bases match TRBD2. The V segment lost 3 bases and the J segment 5 bases; nucleotides outside the gene matches: 7. This CDR3 is built from 15 residues. Germline CDR1 reads SEHNR; CDR2 reads FQNEAQ (reference sequence). The CDR3 loop is CASSFGGGVSETQYF. In nucleotides, the CDR3 is TGTGCCAGCAGCTTTGGCGGGGGGGTTTCTGAGACCCAGTACTTC. The whole variable domain, filled in from reference TRBV7-9 and TRBJ2-5, reads DTGVSQNPRHKITKRGQNVTFRCDPISEHNRLYWYRQTLGQGPEFLTYFQNEAQLEKSRLLSDRFSAERPKGSFSTLEIQRTEQGDSAMYLCASSFGGGVSETQYFGPGTRLLVL.

This clone was recorded a few times. Within the sample, other DNA sequences also encode this same CDR3. The chain carries TRBV2 and TRBJ1-1; D is undetermined. This CDR3 has 14 amino acids. V dropped 6 bases and J dropped 0 bases, with 11 bases sitting between them. Germline CDR1 reads SNHLY; CDR2 reads FYNNEI. The CDR3 DNA reads TGTGCCAGCAGCCGCGACACCTTGAACACTGAAGCTTTCTTT. Encoded protein: CASSRDTLNTEAFF. The full variable domain, rest sourced from reference TRBV2 and TRBJ1-1, is EPEVTQTPSHQVTQMGQEVILRCVPISNHLYFYWYRQILGQKVEFLVSFYNNEISEKSEIFDDQFSVERPDGSNFTLKIRSTKLEDSAMYFCASSRDTLNTEAFFGQGTRLTVV.

In this sample, this clone turned up once. V is TRBV28 and J is TRBJ2-7, with D possibly matching TRBD1 (5 bases). In germline, CDR1 is MDHEN, CDR2 SYDVKM. V lost 3 bases and J 6 bases, leaving 18 bases between the germline ends. This CDR3 has 15 residues. CDR3 in amino acids: CASSLRRQGLCEQYF. The CDR3, as DNA: TGTGCCAGCAGTTTGCGTCGCCAGGGTCTCTGCGAGCAGTACTTC.